The source of this T cell receptor (beta chain) is a study of neurological immune-mediated disorders. Study findings and constraints: Levels of TCR clonal expansion peaked in HTLV-1-associated myelopathy and reached their lowest in multiple sclerosis, under those of healthy controls.

This clonotype was seen repeatedly, ten times or more. Its antigen remains unidentified. 2 million unsorted PBMCs were stored in RNAlater at -80 °C before RNA extraction. V shed 4 bases and J shed 1 base, with 14 bases lying between them. CDR1 is SGHRS, CDR2 YFSETQ, per germline. CDR3 length: 15 amino acids. The authors made cDNA by 5'RACE with 10-nucleotide random UMIs. One entry per CDR3 protein results from TCRdb running MiXCR on the 5' RACE reads. Among about 59,000 distinct CDR3 sequences listed, around 3.4% were seen once. The chain couples TRBV5-1 to TRBJ1-1; D may be TRBD1 (6 bases). This sequence originates from a woman in her thirties with multiple sclerosis. Material for sequencing was PBMCs. For the CDR3, the DNA is TGCGCCAGCAGCAACGCAGGGGAAACGAACACTGAAGCTTTCTTT. Protein sequence: CASSNAGETNTEAFF.